Below are 23 T cell receptor beta chains sequenced from a single sample in a study of T cell responses to AZD1222 COVID-19 vaccine. Measured with immunoSEQ multiplex PCR; TCRdb has only the in-frame clones, and not every one. The data show roughly 60,000 clones, 65% to 80% seen once. The specimen was peripheral blood, collected 28 days after the second AZD1222 dose. The receptors shown here come from an adult who received the AZD1222 COVID-19 vaccine.

V is TRBV6-6 and J is TRBJ2-3, with no clear D. Germline values: CDR1 MNHNY, CDR2 SVGAGI (reference sequence). Trimming removed 5 bases at V and 4 bases at J, with 7 bases between. The CDR3 is 12 residues long. The CDR3 is CASSPGSDTQYF. The DNA for the CDR3 is TGTGCCAGCAGTCCAGGATCAGATACGCAGTATTTT.

The chain is built from TRBV5-5 and TRBJ1-5; 12 nucleotides line up with TRBD1. J gave up 4 bases and V 1 base, and 12 bases lay outside the gene matches. The CDR3 extends over 19 amino acids. Germline V lookup: CDR1 SGHKS, CDR2 YYEKEE (reference sequence). CDR3 sequence reads: CASSLFRGQGALGNQPQHF. In DNA form, the CDR3 reads TGTGCCAGCAGCTTGTTCCGGGGACAGGGGGCTTTGGGTAATCAGCCCCAGCATTTT.

This chain links TRBV19 with TRBJ1-1; D gene ambiguous. CDR3 length equals 13 residues. Trimming left V 3 bases short and J 2 bases short, with 7 bases between. From germline, CDR1 is LNHDA and CDR2 SQIVND (reference sequence). The CDR3 DNA reads TGTGCCAGTAGTATTTCAAAAAACACTGAAGCTTTCTTT. Its translation: CASSISKNTEAFF.

This chain joins TRBV7-8 and TRBJ1-6, with D unresolved. The CDR3 is made up of 20 amino acids. CDR1 and CDR2 (germline): SGHVS, FQNEAQ. The germline V and J ends were trimmed by 1 base and 0 bases, with 19 bases remaining between them. The CDR3 DNA sequence: TGTGCCAGCAGCTTAGTAGCCAAGGAGGGCCAAAGCTCCTATAATTCACCCCTCCACTTT. It codes for CASSLVAKEGQSSYNSPLHF.

The chain employs TRBV3-1 (or the pseudogene TRBV3-2) and TRBJ2-7; D not certain. V was shortened by 1 base and J by 6 bases, with 7 bases between the two germline ends. The CDR3 is 12 amino acids. In germline, CDR1 is LGHDT, CDR2 YNNKEL (reference sequence). The CDR3 nucleotides are TGTGCCAGCAGCCAAGCGTATCGCGAGCAGTACTTC. This codes for CASSQAYREQYF.

This clone was counted once. CDR3 region: CASSQDPSVSYEQYF. Here the CDR3 DNA reads TGTGCCAGCAGCCAAGATCCATCTGTTTCCTACGAGCAGTACTTC. J is TRBJ2-7 and V is TRBV3-1 (or the pseudogene TRBV3-2); D not certain. The ends were cut back, 0 bases at V and 1 base at J, with 10 bases in the middle. The germline V gene has CDR1 LGHDT and CDR2 YNNKEL (reference sequence). This CDR3 has 15 residues.

V and J are TRBV29-1 and TRBJ2-1; possible D gene TRBD2, 6 bases. Trimming pared 7 bases from V and 8 bases from J, leaving 18 bases between. The CDR3 loop spans 13 amino acids. The germline CDR1 and CDR2 sequences are SQVTM and ANQGSEA. Here the CDR3 reads CSARRGMGYEQFF. CDR3 sequence (DNA): TGCAGCGCCCGACGGGGGATGGGATATGAGCAGTTCTTC.

The V and J genes are TRBV18 and TRBJ1-6; D not certain. V was shortened by 5 bases and J by 9 bases, with 14 bases between the two germline ends. Germline CDR1 reads KGHSH; CDR2 reads LQKENI. CDR3 size: 14 residues. The CDR3 DNA reads as TGTGCCAGCTCAGGGCCGCCGAAAACTTCACCCCTCCACTTT. This codes for CASSGPPKTSPLHF.

The genes are TRBV2 and TRBJ2-3, with 8 bases aligning to TRBD2. CDR3 length equals 14 residues. In germline, CDR1 is SNHLY, CDR2 FYNNEI. Unmatched junction bases numbered 5, after V lost 7 bases and J lost 2 bases. The CDR3 reads CASKVAGFTDTQYF. The CDR3 region has the DNA TGTGCCAGCAAGGTAGCGGGGTTCACAGATACGCAGTATTTT.

The rearrangement links TRBV7-2 to TRBJ1-6; 7 bases match TRBD1. This CDR3 has 15 amino acids. After removal of 5 bases from V and 7 bases from J, the junction contained 8 bases not matched to a gene. CDR1 is SGHTA and CDR2 is FQGNSA in the germline V gene. The CDR3 DNA reads as TGTGCCAGCAGCACCCGACAGGGTGGAAATTCACCCCTCCACTTT. Translating it yields CASSTRQGGNSPLHF.

The chain recombines TRBV5-1 with TRBJ2-1; no definite D call. V dropped 7 bases and J dropped 4 bases, with 12 bases sitting between them. CDR3 length: 13 residues. Germline CDR1 SGHRS, CDR2 YFSETQ. CDR3 amino acids: CASRIDGYNEQFF. CDR3 sequence (DNA): TGCGCCAGCCGCATTGACGGGTACAATGAGCAGTTCTTC.

The CDR3 region has the DNA TGTGCCAGCAGCCGGACAGGGATTAATTCACCCCTCCACTTT. Translated: CASSRTGINSPLHF. The J gene is TRBJ1-6, the V gene TRBV7-8; 8 nucleotides line up with TRBD1. The length of the CDR3 is 14 residues. V lost 5 bases to trimming and J lost 6 bases; unmatched junction nucleotides: 3. Looked up from germline, CDR1 is SGHVS and CDR2 is FQNEAQ.

This chain links TRBV6-5 with TRBJ2-3; either TRBD1 or TRBD2 may fit D (5 bases each). CDR3 length: 16 residues. The V and J ends lost 3 bases and 3 bases respectively, with 16 bases between them. Germline-derived CDR1 and CDR2 are MNHEY and SVGAGI. CDR3 protein: CASSYDALGETDTQYF. The CDR3 bases are TGTGCCAGCAGTTATGACGCCTTGGGGGAAACAGATACGCAGTATTTT.

The DNA of the CDR3 is TGTGCCAGCTCACAGTTAACAGGCCCCCTCTCTGCCGAGCAGTACTTC. Translation gives CASSQLTGPLSAEQYF. This rearrangement joins TRBV18 to TRBJ2-7, with D maybe TRBD1 (5 bases). The CDR3 is 16 residues long. Germline values: CDR1 KGHSH, CDR2 LQKENI. V lost 4 bases and J 6 bases, leaving 22 bases between the germline ends. The whole variable domain, filled in from reference TRBV18 and TRBJ2-7, reads NAGVMQNPRHLVRRRGQEARLRCSPMKGHSHVYWYRQLPEEGLKFMVYLQKENIIDESGMPKERFSAEFPKEGPSILRIQQVVRGDSAAYFCASSQLTGPLSAEQYFGPGTRLTVT.

The chain combines TRBV6-5 with TRBJ2-5, with D perhaps matching TRBD1 (6 bases). V gave up 5 bases and J gave up 4 bases, with 11 bases separating them. CDR1 and CDR2 (germline): MNHEY, SVGAGI. The CDR3 extends over 13 amino acids. The CDR3 here is CASSRDNRETQYF. The CDR3 coding sequence is TGTGCCAGCAGTAGGGACAACCGAGAGACCCAGTACTTC.

The rearrangement uses TRBV11-2 and TRBJ2-2; D is uncertain. V dropped 5 bases and J dropped 4 bases, with 5 bases sitting between them. CDR3 length: 12 amino acids. Germline CDR1 is SGHAT and CDR2 is FQNNGV. CDR3 residues: CASSPTTGELFF. CDR3 bases: TGTGCCAGCAGCCCGACCACCGGGGAGCTGTTTTTT.

The chain joins TRBV5-5 to TRBJ2-2; TRBD1 agrees at 9 bases. V shed 1 base, J shed 4 bases, and the junction held 8 bases outside the gene matches. This CDR3 region has 17 residues. In germline, CDR1 is SGHKS, CDR2 YYEKEE (reference sequence). CDR3: CASSLSWTGEGTGELFF. CDR3 DNA: TGTGCCAGCAGCTTGTCTTGGACAGGGGAGGGCACCGGGGAGCTGTTTTTT. Full variable domain (missing parts from reference TRBV5-5 and TRBJ2-2): DAGVTQSPTHLIKTRGQQVTLRCSPISGHKSVSWYQQVLGQGPQFIFQYYEKEERGRGNFPDRFSARQFPNYSSELNVNALLLGDSALYLCASSLSWTGEGTGELFFGEGSRLTVL.

The V gene is TRBV6-5, the J gene TRBJ2-5, with TRBD2 matching 8 bases. J gave up 5 bases and V 0 bases, and 8 bases lay outside the gene matches. Per germline, CDR1 MNHEY and CDR2 SVGAGI. The CDR3 runs 16 residues. CDR3 protein: CASSYSLTGGPETQYF. The CDR3 DNA reads as TGTGCCAGCAGTTACTCCCTGACGGGGGGGCCGGAGACCCAGTACTTC.

The gene calls are TRBV12-3 or TRBV12-4 and TRBJ2-5, with D unclear. The CDR3 spans 11 residues. The V and J ends lost 4 bases and 5 bases respectively, with 5 bases between them. CDR3 nucleotide sequence: TGTGCCAGCAGTTACGGGGAGACCCAGTACTTC. Translated: CASSYGETQYF.

The rearrangement joins TRBV5-1 to TRBJ2-3, with TRBD2 matching 7 bases. Germline loops: CDR1 SGHRS, CDR2 YFSETQ. V lost 4 bases, J lost 4 bases, and 6 bases stayed unmatched. CDR3 length: 14 residues. CDR3 sequence reads: CASSPGLQPDTQYF. The CDR3 DNA reads TGCGCCAGCAGCCCGGGACTACAGCCAGATACGCAGTATTTT.

This chain's CDR3 is CASSENGVLRATNEKLFF. DNA for the CDR3: TGTGCCAGCAGTGAAAATGGAGTCCTCCGTGCAACTAATGAAAAACTGTTTTTT. The chain has TRBV2 and TRBJ1-4, with D uncertain. Trimming took 2 bases from V and 0 from J, leaving 16 bases between them. The CDR3 loop spans 18 amino acids. The germline V gene encodes CDR1 SNHLY and CDR2 FYNNEI.

The CDR3 is CASSLDRGPDEQFF. The CDR3 DNA follows: TGTGCCAGCAGCTTGGACAGGGGGCCAGATGAGCAGTTCTTC. The rearrangement links TRBV7-2 to TRBJ2-1, with 11 bases fitting TRBD1. The CDR3 has 14 amino acids. With V trimmed by 3 bases and J by 8 bases, 3 bases remained unmatched. Germline V gene lookup returns CDR1 SGHTA and CDR2 FQGNSA. The full variable domain, completed using reference TRBV7-2 and TRBJ2-1, is GAGVSQSPSNKVTEKGKDVELRCDPISGHTALYWYRQSLGQGLEFLIYFQGNSAPDKSGLPSDRFSAERTGGSVSTLTIQRTQQEDSAVYLCASSLDRGPDEQFFGPGTRLTVL.

V and J are TRBV28 and TRBJ2-3, with 14 bases lining up with TRBD2. Per germline, CDR1 MDHEN and CDR2 SYDVKM. Unmatched junction bases numbered 1, after V lost 5 bases and J lost 0 bases. This CDR3 is built from 16 residues. CDR3: CASSRLAGGSTDTQYF. In DNA form, the CDR3 reads TGTGCCAGCAGTCGACTAGCGGGGGGGAGCACAGATACGCAGTATTTT.